The source of this T cell receptor beta chain is a study of OX40 agonist ivuxolimab in advanced cancers. Assay: immunoSEQ multiplex PCR; the TCRdb copy retains only in-frame clones and omits some. The sample has around 50,000 clones, 75% to 85% seen once. The V segment lost 6 bases and the J segment 4 bases; nucleotides outside the gene matches: 5. The CDR3 consists of 13 residues. CDR1 is MNHEY, CDR2 SVGAGI, per germline. The specimen was CD4+ or CD8+ T cells sorted from blood, collected in a trial of the OX40 agonist ivuxolimab. This sequence joins TRBV6-5 and TRBJ2-7, with 8 bases identical to TRBD1. The receptor was derived from an adult with an advanced solid tumor such as melanoma, head and neck, liver or kidney cancer. The CDR3 is CASRKTGEYEQYF. CDR3 coding DNA: TGTGCCAGCAGAAAGACAGGGGAGTACGAGCAGTACTTC.